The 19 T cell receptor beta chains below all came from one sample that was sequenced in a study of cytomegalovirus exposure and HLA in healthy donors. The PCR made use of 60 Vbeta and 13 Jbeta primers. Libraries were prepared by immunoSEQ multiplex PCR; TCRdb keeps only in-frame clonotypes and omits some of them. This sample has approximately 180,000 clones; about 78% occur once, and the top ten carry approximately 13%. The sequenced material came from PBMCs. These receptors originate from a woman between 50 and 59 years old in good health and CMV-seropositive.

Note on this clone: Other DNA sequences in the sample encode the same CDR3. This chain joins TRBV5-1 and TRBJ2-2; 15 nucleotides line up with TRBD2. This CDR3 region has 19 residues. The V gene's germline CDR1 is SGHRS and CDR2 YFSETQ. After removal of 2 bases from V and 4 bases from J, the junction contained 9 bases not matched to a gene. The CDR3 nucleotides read TGCGCCAGCAGCTTTGGGACTAGCGGGGGGCCCCGTGGCACCGGGGAGCTGTTTTTT. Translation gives CASSFGTSGGPRGTGELFF. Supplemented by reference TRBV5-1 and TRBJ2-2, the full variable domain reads KAGVTQTPRYLIKTRGQQVTLSCSPISGHRSVSWYQQTPGQGLQFLFEYFSETQRNKGNFPGRFSGRQFSNSRSEMNVSTLELGDSALYLCASSFGTSGGPRGTGELFFGEGSRLTVL.

CDR3: CASSLIPGKLFF. The CDR3 nucleotides read TGTGCCAGCAGCTTAATCCCAGGAAAACTGTTTTTT. This chain uses TRBV5-6 with TRBJ1-4; D remains unclear. Trimming took 2 bases from V and 10 from J, leaving 9 bases between them. Germline V gene data show CDR1 as SGHDT and CDR2 as YYEEEE. CDR3 length equals 12 residues.

The CDR3 loop is CASSLEIGGNYGYTF. CDR3 coding DNA: TGCGCCAGCAGCTTGGAGATTGGGGGCAACTATGGCTACACCTTC. The gene calls are TRBV5-1 and TRBJ1-2; D is possibly TRBD1 (6 bases). Trimming took off 0 bases at V and 2 bases at J, with 11 bases between the two ends. CDR3 length: 15 amino acids. Per germline, CDR1 SGHRS and CDR2 YFSETQ.

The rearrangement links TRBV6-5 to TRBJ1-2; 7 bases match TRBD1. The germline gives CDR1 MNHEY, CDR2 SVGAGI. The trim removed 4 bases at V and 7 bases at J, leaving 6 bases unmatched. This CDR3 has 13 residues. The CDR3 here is CASSFTDRSGYTF. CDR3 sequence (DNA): TGTGCCAGCAGTTTCACGGACAGGAGTGGCTACACCTTC.

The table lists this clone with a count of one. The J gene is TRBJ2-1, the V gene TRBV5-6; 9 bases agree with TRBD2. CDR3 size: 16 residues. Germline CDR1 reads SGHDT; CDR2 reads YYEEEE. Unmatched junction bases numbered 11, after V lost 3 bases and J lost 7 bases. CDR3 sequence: CASSWRSGLARNEQFF. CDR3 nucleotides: TGTGCCAGCAGCTGGAGGTCGGGACTAGCTCGGAATGAGCAGTTCTTC.

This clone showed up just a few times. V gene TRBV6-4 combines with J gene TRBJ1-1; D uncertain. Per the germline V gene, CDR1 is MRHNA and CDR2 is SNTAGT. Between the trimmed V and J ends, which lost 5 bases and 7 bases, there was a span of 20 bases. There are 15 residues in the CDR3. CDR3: CASSKTGRAWDEAFF. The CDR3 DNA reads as TGTGCCAGCAGTAAGACGGGAAGGGCTTGGGATGAAGCTTTCTTT.

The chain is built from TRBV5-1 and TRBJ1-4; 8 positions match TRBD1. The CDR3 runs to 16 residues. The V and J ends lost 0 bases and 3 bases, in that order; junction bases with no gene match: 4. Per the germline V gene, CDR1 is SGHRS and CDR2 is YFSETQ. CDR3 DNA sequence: TGCGCCAGCAGCTTGGGACAGGGGAAGTCTAATGAAAAACTGTTTTTT. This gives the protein CASSLGQGKSNEKLFF.

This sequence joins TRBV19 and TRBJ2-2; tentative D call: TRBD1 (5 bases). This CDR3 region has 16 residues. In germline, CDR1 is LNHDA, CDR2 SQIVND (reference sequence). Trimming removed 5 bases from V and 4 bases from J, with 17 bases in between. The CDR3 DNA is TGTGCCAGTAGTCCCTCTCAGGGATGGGGCACCGGGGAGCTGTTTTTT. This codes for CASSPSQGWGTGELFF.

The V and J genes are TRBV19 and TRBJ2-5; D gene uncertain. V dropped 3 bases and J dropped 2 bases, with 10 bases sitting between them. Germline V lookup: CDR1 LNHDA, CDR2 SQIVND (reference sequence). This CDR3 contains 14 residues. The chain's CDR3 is CASSITTKQETQYF. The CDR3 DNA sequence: TGTGCCAGTAGTATCACGACAAAGCAAGAGACCCAGTACTTC.

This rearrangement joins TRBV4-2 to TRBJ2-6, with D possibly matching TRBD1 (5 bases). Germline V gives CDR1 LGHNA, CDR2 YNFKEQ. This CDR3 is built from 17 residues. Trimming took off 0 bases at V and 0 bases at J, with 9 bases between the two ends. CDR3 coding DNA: TGTGCCAGCAGCCAAGAGCTAGGGGCCTCTGGGGCCAACGTCCTGACTTTC. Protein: CASSQELGASGANVLTF.

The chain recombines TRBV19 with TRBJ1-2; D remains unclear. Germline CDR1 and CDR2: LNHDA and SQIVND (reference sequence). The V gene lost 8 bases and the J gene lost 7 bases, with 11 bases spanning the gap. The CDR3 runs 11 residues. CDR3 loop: CASATGVGYTF. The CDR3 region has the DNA TGTGCCAGTGCGACCGGAGTTGGCTACACCTTC.

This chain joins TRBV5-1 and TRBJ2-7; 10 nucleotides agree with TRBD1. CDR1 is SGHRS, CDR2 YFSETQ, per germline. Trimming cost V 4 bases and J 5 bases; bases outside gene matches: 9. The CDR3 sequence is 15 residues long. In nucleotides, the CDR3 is TGCGCCAGCAGCGGTCCGGGACAGGGGAAGGACGAGCAGTACTTC. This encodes CASSGPGQGKDEQYF.

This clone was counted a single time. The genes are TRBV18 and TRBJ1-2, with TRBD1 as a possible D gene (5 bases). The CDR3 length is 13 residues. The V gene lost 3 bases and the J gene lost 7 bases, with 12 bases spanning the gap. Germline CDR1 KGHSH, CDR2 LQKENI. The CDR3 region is CASSPGTTLGYTF. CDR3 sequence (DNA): TGTGCCAGCTCACCCGGGACTACACTTGGCTACACCTTC.

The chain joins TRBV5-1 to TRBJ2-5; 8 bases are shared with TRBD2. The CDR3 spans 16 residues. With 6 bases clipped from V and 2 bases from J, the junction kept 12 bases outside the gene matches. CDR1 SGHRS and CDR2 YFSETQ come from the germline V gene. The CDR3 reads CASNYGVAGGQETQYF. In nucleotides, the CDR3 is TGCGCCAGCAACTACGGGGTGGCGGGGGGACAAGAGACCCAGTACTTC.

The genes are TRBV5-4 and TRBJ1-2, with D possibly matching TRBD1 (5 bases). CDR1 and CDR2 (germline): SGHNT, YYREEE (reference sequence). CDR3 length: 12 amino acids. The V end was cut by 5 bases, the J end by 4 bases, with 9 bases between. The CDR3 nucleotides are TGTGCCAGCAGAAGGGACTCCTATGGCTACACCTTC. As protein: CASRRDSYGYTF. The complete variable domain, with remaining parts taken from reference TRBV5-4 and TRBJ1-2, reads ETGVTQSPTHLIKTRGQQVTLRCSSQSGHNTVSWYQQALGQGPQFIFQYYREEENGRGNFPPRFSGLQFPNYSSELNVNALELDDSALYLCASRRDSYGYTFGSGTRLTVV.

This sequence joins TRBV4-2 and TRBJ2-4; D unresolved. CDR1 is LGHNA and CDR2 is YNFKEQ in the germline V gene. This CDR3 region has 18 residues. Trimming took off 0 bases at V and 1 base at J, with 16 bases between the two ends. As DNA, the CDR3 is TGTGCCAGCAGCCAAGACCGCGTTTATGAGGTCGCCAAAAACATTCAGTACTTC. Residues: CASSQDRVYEVAKNIQYF.

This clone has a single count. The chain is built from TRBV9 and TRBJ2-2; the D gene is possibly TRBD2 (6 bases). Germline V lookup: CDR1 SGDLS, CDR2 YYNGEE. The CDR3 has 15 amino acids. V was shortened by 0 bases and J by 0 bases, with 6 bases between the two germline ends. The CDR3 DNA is TGTGCCAGCAGCGTAGCTAGCGCGAACACCGGGGAGCTGTTTTTT. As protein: CASSVASANTGELFF. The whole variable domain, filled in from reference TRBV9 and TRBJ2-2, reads DSGVTQTPKHLITATGQRVTLRCSPRSGDLSVYWYQQSLDQGLQFLIQYYNGEERAKGNILERFSAQQFPDLHSELNLSSLELGDSALYFCASSVASANTGELFFGEGSRLTVL.

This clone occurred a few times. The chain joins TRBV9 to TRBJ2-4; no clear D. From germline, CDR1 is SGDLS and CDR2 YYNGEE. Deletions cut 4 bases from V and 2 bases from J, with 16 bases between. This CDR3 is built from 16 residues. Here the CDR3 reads CASSLPLRDTKNIQYF. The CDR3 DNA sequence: TGTGCCAGCAGCCTACCCCTACGAGACACCAAAAACATTCAGTACTTC.

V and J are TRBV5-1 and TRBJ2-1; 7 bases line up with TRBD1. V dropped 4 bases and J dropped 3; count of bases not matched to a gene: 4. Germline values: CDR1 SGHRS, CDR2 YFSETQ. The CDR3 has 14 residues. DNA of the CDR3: TGCGCCAGCAGCCGGGACAGCGGCTACAATGAGCAGTTCTTC. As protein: CASSRDSGYNEQFF.